These 8 T cell receptor beta chains were all obtained from the same sample, sequenced in a study of blood T cell repertoires in COVID-19. Produced via immunoSEQ multiplex PCR; TCRdb's table is partial and in-frame only. The sample lists roughly 360,000 clones; 75% to 90% were seen once. The sequenced material came from PBMCs or T cells enriched from blood (not recorded which). The receptors were sampled from a woman aged 45 to 65 who had recovered from COVID-19.

The chain couples TRBV4-1 to TRBJ1-1; D is ambiguous. Germline loops: CDR1 MGHRA, CDR2 YSYEKL. This CDR3 is built from 14 residues. V was pared by 1 base and J by 7 bases, with 13 bases between. CDR3 protein: CASSQVAPAGEAFF. As DNA, the CDR3 is TGCGCCAGCAGCCAAGTAGCGCCGGCAGGTGAAGCTTTCTTT.

Concerning this clone itself: Different DNA sequences within this sample yield the same CDR3. In DNA, the CDR3 is TGTGCCAGCAGCTTGGGACTAGCGTCCTACAATGAGCAGTTCTTC. Amino acid sequence: CASSLGLASYNEQFF. This chain connects TRBV7-3 to TRBJ2-1, with 10 bases lining up with TRBD2. J was trimmed by 1 base and V by 3 bases; bases with no gene match: 0. There are 15 residues in the CDR3. Germline V gives CDR1 SGHTA, CDR2 FQGTGA.

This rearrangement joins TRBV7-2 to TRBJ1-1, with D possibly being TRBD1 (6 bases). In germline, CDR1 is SGHTA, CDR2 FQGNSA. Deletions cut 7 bases from V and 2 bases from J, with 23 bases between. The CDR3 spans 17 residues. The CDR3 sequence: CASNPGRGKEFNTEAFF. Here the CDR3 DNA reads TGTGCCAGCAACCCTGGTAGGGGGAAGGAGTTTAACACTGAAGCTTTCTTT.

This clone was observed a single time. The chain couples TRBV15 to TRBJ2-7; a weak D match, TRBD1 (6 bases). CDR3 length: 15 amino acids. Trimming removed 3 bases from V and 2 bases from J, with 14 bases in between. Germline V gene lookup returns CDR1 LNHNV and CDR2 YYDKDF (reference sequence). This CDR3 is CATSRNRDLAYEQYF. For the CDR3, the DNA is TGTGCCACCAGCAGGAACAGGGATTTGGCCTACGAGCAGTACTTC.

The V and J genes are TRBV11-3 and TRBJ2-7; D unresolved. V gave up 0 bases and J gave up 10 bases, with 10 bases separating them. Germline V CDR1 and CDR2: SGHNT, YENEEA. This CDR3 is built from 12 residues. The DNA of the CDR3 is TGTGCCAGCAGCTTAGATGGAGCGTCACAGTACTTC. Protein: CASSLDGASQYF.

This chain uses TRBV11-3 with TRBJ2-5; D uncertain. This CDR3 is 13 amino acids long. The ends were cut back, 0 bases at V and 5 bases at J, with 7 bases in the middle. Germline V gene sequence: CDR1 SGHNT, CDR2 YENEEA. CDR3 sequence (DNA): TGTGCCAGCAGCTTAGATCCCGGGGAGACCCAGTACTTC. Translating it yields CASSLDPGETQYF.

The chain links TRBV7-8 to TRBJ2-5; a possible D gene is TRBD1 (6 bases). The CDR3 runs 17 residues. Per germline, CDR1 SGHVS and CDR2 FQNEAQ. Trimming stripped 4 bases from V and 1 base from J, with 19 bases between. The chain's CDR3 is CASSSILYRDTQETQYF. Here the CDR3 DNA reads TGTGCCAGCAGCTCGATACTCTACCGGGACACCCAAGAGACCCAGTACTTC.

This clone was picked up one time. The V gene is TRBV7-2, the J gene TRBJ2-7; tentatively, D is TRBD2 (7 bases). Germline V gene data show CDR1 as SGHTA and CDR2 as FQGNSA. This CDR3 spans 16 amino acids. Trimming removed 5 bases at V and 3 bases at J, with 20 bases between. Here the CDR3 reads CASSPVLGGRVYEQYF. The CDR3 DNA reads as TGTGCCAGCAGCCCGGTTTTGGGGGGGCGCGTCTACGAGCAGTACTTC.